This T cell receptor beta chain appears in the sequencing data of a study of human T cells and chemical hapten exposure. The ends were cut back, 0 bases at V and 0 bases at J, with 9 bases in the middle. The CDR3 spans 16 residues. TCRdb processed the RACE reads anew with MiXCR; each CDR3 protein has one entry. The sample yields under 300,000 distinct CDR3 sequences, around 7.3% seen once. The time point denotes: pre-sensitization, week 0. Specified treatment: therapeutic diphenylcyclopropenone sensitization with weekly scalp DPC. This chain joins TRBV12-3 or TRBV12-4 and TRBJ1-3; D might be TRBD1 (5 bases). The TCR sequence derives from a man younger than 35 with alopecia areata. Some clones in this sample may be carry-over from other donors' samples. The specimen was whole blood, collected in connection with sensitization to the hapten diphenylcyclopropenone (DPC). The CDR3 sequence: CASSLAGGSSGNTIYF. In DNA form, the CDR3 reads TGTGCCAGCAGTTTAGCGGGGGGGAGCTCTGGAAACACCATATATTTT.